The 21 T cell receptor beta chains reported below all come from one sample, sequenced in a study of blood T cell repertoires in COVID-19 (TCRdb year 2020). The library was obtained by the immunoSEQ multiplex PCR assay. The table was pulled from immuneACCESS by TCRdb, which kept in-frame rearrangements only. Such tables lose some clones; where checked, under half of the loss comes from unresolved V genes, and the rest has no known cause. This sample gives a few hundred thousand clones in total; just under 90% of them show up just once. Of the sample, 1.5% to 2% falls within the top ten clones. The sequenced sample consisted of peripheral blood. The receptors originated from a young woman with COVID-19, enrolled during active disease.

The J gene is TRBJ2-2, the V gene TRBV28; no clear D gene. The CDR3 is 16 residues long. With 4 bases removed from V and 6 bases from J, the gap between germline ends came to 18 bases. Per the germline V gene, CDR1 is MDHEN and CDR2 is SYDVKM. The CDR3 reads CASSSASRNPAGELFF. The CDR3 nucleotides are TGTGCCAGCAGTTCCGCCTCCAGGAACCCAGCCGGGGAGCTGTTTTTT.

This chain uses TRBV5-1 with TRBJ1-1, with D possibly TRBD1 on 5 matching bases. The CDR3 consists of 16 residues. Germline V CDR1 and CDR2: SGHRS, YFSETQ. V was clipped by 4 bases and J by 1 base, with 17 bases between them. CDR3 residues: CASSPHREGPNTEAFF. For the CDR3, the DNA is TGCGCCAGCAGCCCTCATAGGGAGGGACCGAACACTGAAGCTTTCTTT.

The chain combines TRBV6-5 with TRBJ1-2; the D gene is possibly TRBD1 (6 bases). CDR3 length: 15 amino acids. Germline CDR1 and CDR2: MNHEY and SVGAGI. V lost 1 base, J lost 0 bases, and 9 bases lay in between. The CDR3 nucleotides are TGTGCCAGCAGTTACTTGGCAGGGGCTAACTATGGCTACACCTTC. Amino acid sequence: CASSYLAGANYGYTF.

The chain uses TRBV3-1 (or the pseudogene TRBV3-2) and TRBJ1-6; 8 nucleotides line up with TRBD1. Looked up from germline, CDR1 is LGHDT and CDR2 is YNNKEL (reference sequence). The CDR3 consists of 14 residues. Trimming removed 1 base from V and 9 bases from J; junction bases left unmatched: 2. The CDR3 here is CASSQGQGTSPLHF. The CDR3 DNA is TGTGCCAGCAGCCAAGGACAGGGGACTTCACCCCTCCACTTT.

The rearrangement links TRBV11-2 to TRBJ1-1; no definite D call. The CDR3 contains 13 residues. Germline V CDR1 and CDR2: SGHAT, FQNNGV. V lost 5 bases, J lost 3 bases, and 10 bases lay in between. The CDR3 DNA reads TGTGCCAGCAGCCCGACATACTACACTGAAGCTTTCTTT. It yields the protein CASSPTYYTEAFF.

The chain carries TRBV11-3 and TRBJ2-3, with 7 bases fitting TRBD1. The CDR3 length is 16 residues. Germline loops: CDR1 SGHNT, CDR2 YENEEA. V lost 1 base to trimming and J lost 0 bases; unmatched junction nucleotides: 4. The CDR3 bases are TGTGCCAGCAGCTTAGCTCCGACAGGGAGCACAGATACGCAGTATTTT. As protein: CASSLAPTGSTDTQYF.

V is TRBV5-4 and J is TRBJ1-2; 8 nucleotides match TRBD1. The trim removed 4 bases at V and 0 bases at J, leaving 5 bases unmatched. The germline gives CDR1 SGHNT, CDR2 YYREEE (reference sequence). The CDR3 length is 15 residues. This chain's CDR3 is CASSRQGTPNYGYTF. CDR3 DNA sequence: TGTGCCAGCAGCCGACAGGGGACCCCTAACTATGGCTACACCTTC.

The chain combines TRBV19 with TRBJ1-6; 9 bases line up with TRBD1. Unmatched junction bases numbered 7, after V lost 7 bases and J lost 9 bases. The CDR3 runs to 14 residues. Germline V gives CDR1 LNHDA, CDR2 SQIVND (reference sequence). The DNA of the CDR3 is TGTGCCAGTACCTACAGGGGGCATGGTTCACCCCTCCACTTT. Its protein product is CASTYRGHGSPLHF. The whole variable domain, remainder taken from reference TRBV19 and TRBJ1-6, is DGGITQSPKYLFRKEGQNVTLSCEQNLNHDAMYWYRQDPGQGLRLIYYSQIVNDFQKGDIAEGYSVSREKKESFPLTVTSAQKNPTAFYLCASTYRGHGSPLHFGNGTRLTVT.

The rearrangement uses TRBV21-1 and TRBJ1-1; the table's D call of TRBD1 was not tested on the DNA. TRBV21-1 is designated a pseudogene. The CDR3 has 16 amino acids. CDR3 coding DNA: TGTGCCAGCAGCAAGGGCGCGGGCAGGGGGAACACTGAAGCTTTCTTT. It is translated as CASSKGAGRGNTEAFF.

This clone was recorded once. V gene TRBV6-4 combines with J gene TRBJ1-2; D gene uncertain. Between the trimmed V and J ends, which lost 5 bases and 7 bases, there was a span of 11 bases. The germline gives CDR1 MRHNA, CDR2 SNTAGT. The CDR3 has 12 amino acids. CDR3 protein: CASSQLGGGYTF. The CDR3 region has the DNA TGTGCCAGCAGTCAGCTCGGAGGTGGCTACACCTTC.

The chain uses TRBV7-8 and TRBJ1-3; weak D call: TRBD1 (5 bases). The V and J ends lost 1 base and 2 bases respectively, with 15 bases between them. This CDR3 spans 17 amino acids. Per the germline V gene, CDR1 is SGHVS and CDR2 is FQNEAQ. CDR3 nucleotide sequence: TGTGCCAGCAGCTTAGTCAGGGAGGAGAACCCTGGAAACACCATATATTTT. Amino acids: CASSLVREENPGNTIYF.

The rearrangement joins TRBV6-6 to TRBJ2-5, with a weak D call TRBD1 (5 bases). Germline V gene sequence: CDR1 MNHNY, CDR2 SVGAGI (reference sequence). Trimming removed 8 bases at V and 7 bases at J, with 14 bases between. The CDR3 consists of 12 residues. The CDR3 sequence is CASRPTQGTQYF. CDR3 DNA: TGTGCCAGCCGACCTACCCAGGGGACCCAGTACTTC.

This clone has a single count. The rearrangement links TRBV30 to TRBJ2-3; 10 bases are a match to TRBD1. Per the germline V gene, CDR1 is GTSNPN and CDR2 is SVGIG (reference sequence). V shed 1 base and J 6 bases; nucleotides not matched to a gene: 7. The CDR3 covers 15 residues. CDR3 sequence (DNA): TGTGCCTGGAGTGCCGGGACAGGGGCGGAGGATACGCAGTATTTT. Translation gives CAWSAGTGAEDTQYF. Based on the CDR3 plus reference TRBV30 and TRBJ2-3, the full variable domain is SQTIHQWPATLVQPVGSPLSLECTVEGTSNPNLYWYRQAAGRGLQLLFYSVGIGQISSEVPQNLSASRPQDRQFILSSKKLLLSDSGFYLCAWSAGTGAEDTQYFGPGTRLTVL.

The chain is built from TRBV6-5 and TRBJ1-1; TRBD1 matches 7 bases. Germline CDR1 and CDR2: MNHEY and SVGAGI. V lost 6 bases, J lost 2 bases, and 9 bases stayed unmatched. The CDR3 has 15 amino acids. CDR3 protein: CASRDTGTANTEAFF. In nucleotides, the CDR3 is TGTGCCAGCAGGGACACCGGGACAGCAAACACTGAAGCTTTCTTT.

The genes are TRBV6-2 or TRBV6-3 and TRBJ2-7; D perhaps matches TRBD2 (6 bases). Trimming left V 6 bases short and J 6 bases short, with 18 bases between. This CDR3 is 14 amino acids long. The germline CDR1 and CDR2 sequences are MNHEY and SVGEGT. The chain's CDR3 is CASSSDGGTGEQYV. In nucleotides, the CDR3 is TGTGCCAGCAGCTCCGACGGAGGGACGGGCGAGCAGTACGTC.

This clone was picked up a small number of times. This chain links TRBV7-6 with TRBJ1-1; 7 nucleotides match TRBD1. The CDR3 loop spans 15 amino acids. V lost 4 bases to trimming and J lost 5 bases; unmatched junction nucleotides: 10. Germline CDR1 SGHVS, CDR2 FNYEAQ. The CDR3 loop reads CASSSIQGSRTEAFF. The DNA for the CDR3 is TGTGCCAGCAGCTCGATACAGGGGAGTCGGACTGAAGCTTTCTTT.

V and J are TRBV10-3 and TRBJ1-4, with 7 bases that match TRBD1. The germline V gene encodes CDR1 ENHRY and CDR2 SYGVKD. The CDR3 has 12 amino acids. V was pared by 8 bases and J by 7 bases, with 4 bases of the junction left unmatched. The CDR3 loop is CAISAGGEKLFF. The CDR3 DNA reads TGTGCCATCTCCGCAGGGGGTGAAAAACTGTTTTTT.

This chain links TRBV19 with TRBJ1-1; D unresolved. Trimming cost V 3 bases and J 5 bases, with 4 bases left between them. Germline CDR1 LNHDA, CDR2 SQIVND (reference sequence). The CDR3 covers 11 residues. CDR3 loop: CASSMTTEAFF. In DNA, the CDR3 is TGTGCCAGTAGTATGACTACTGAAGCTTTCTTT.

The chain uses TRBV4-2 and TRBJ2-5, with D unresolved. Trimming shortened V by 0 bases and J by 1 base, and 9 bases separated the two germline ends. CDR1 is LGHNA and CDR2 is YNFKEQ in the germline V gene. The CDR3 is made up of 15 amino acids. CDR3 nucleotide sequence: TGTGCCAGCAGCCAAGATTTGGAGTCCCAAGAGACCCAGTACTTC. Protein sequence: CASSQDLESQETQYF.

The V and J genes are TRBV29-1 and TRBJ1-1; D may be TRBD1 (5 bases). The V gene lost 7 bases and the J gene lost 4 bases, with 16 bases spanning the gap. The CDR3 covers 13 residues. Germline CDR1 and CDR2: SQVTM and ANQGSEA. CDR3: CSARGGAATEAFF. For the CDR3, the DNA is TGCAGCGCCCGAGGCGGGGCGGCCACTGAAGCTTTCTTT.

V and J are TRBV3-1 (or the pseudogene TRBV3-2) and TRBJ2-1, with 8 bases lining up with TRBD2. CDR3 size: 15 residues. Germline trimming cut 5 bases from V and 5 bases from J; bases unmatched to any gene: 8. Germline loops: CDR1 LGHDT, CDR2 YNNKEL (reference sequence). The CDR3 spells CASSSKRGLHNEQFF. Written as DNA, the CDR3 is TGTGCCAGCAGCAGTAAGCGGGGGCTCCACAATGAGCAGTTCTTC.